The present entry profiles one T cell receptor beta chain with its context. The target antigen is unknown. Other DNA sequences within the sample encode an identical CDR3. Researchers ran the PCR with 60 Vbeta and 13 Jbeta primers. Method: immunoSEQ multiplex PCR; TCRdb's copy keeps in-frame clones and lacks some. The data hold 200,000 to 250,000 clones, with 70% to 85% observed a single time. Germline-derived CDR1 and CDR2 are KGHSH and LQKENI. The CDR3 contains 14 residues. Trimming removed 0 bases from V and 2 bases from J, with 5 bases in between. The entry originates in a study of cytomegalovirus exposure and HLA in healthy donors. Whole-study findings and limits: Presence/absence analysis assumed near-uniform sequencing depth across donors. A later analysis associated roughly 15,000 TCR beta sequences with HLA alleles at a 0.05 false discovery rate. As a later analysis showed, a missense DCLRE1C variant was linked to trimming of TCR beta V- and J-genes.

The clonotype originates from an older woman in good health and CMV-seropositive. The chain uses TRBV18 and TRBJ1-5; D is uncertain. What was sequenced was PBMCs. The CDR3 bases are TGTGCCAGCTCACCACCCGGGGGCAATCAGCCCCAGCATTTT. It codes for CASSPPGGNQPQHF.